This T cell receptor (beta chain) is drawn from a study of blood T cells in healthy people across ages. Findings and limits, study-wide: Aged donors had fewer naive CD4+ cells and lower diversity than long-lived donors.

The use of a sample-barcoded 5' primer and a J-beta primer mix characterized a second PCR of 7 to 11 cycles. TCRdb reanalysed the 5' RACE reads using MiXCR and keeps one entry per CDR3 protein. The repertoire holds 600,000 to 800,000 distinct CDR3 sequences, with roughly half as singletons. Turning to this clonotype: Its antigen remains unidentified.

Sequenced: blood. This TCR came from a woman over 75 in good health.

The CDR3 region has the DNA TGTGCCAGCCAACCTGCCGGTGGCCACTACGAGCAGTACTTC. As protein: CASQPAGGHYEQYF. The chain is built from TRBV7-2 and TRBJ2-7; unclear D gene. The CDR3 sequence is 14 residues long. With 8 bases removed from V and 3 bases from J, the gap between germline ends came to 17 bases. CDR1 and CDR2 (germline): SGHTA, FQGNSA.